This TCR beta chain was captured by sequencing in a study of blood T cell repertoires in COVID-19. Looked up from germline, CDR1 is WSHSY and CDR2 is SAAADI. The CDR3 extends over 15 amino acids. V lost 6 bases and J 2 bases, leaving 16 bases between the germline ends. Profiled with immunoSEQ multiplex PCR; TCRdb holds only in-frame clones, not every one. The sample contains more than 250,000 clones, approximately 78% of which appear only once. The specimen sequenced was PBMCs or T cells enriched from blood (not recorded which). This chain links TRBV10-2 with TRBJ1-2; maybe TRBD1 (6 bases). The source of this sequence is a man aged 40-49 years who had been exposed to COVID-19. CDR3 loop: CASRNSGTRNYGYTF. CDR3 DNA: TGCGCCAGCAGAAACTCAGGGACAAGAAACTATGGCTACACCTTC.